Listed here are 2 T cell receptor beta chains from one sample, sequenced in a study of beta chain features in type 1 diabetes. Expressed TCRB transcripts got sequenced, as all isolated RNA was reverse transcribed. Profiled with immunoSEQ multiplex PCR; TCRdb holds only in-frame clones, not every one. Found here are under 250,000 clones, roughly a tenth of them singletons; the top ten hold over 1%. Material for sequencing was central memory CD4+ T cells from blood. All receptors derive from a man aged 18 to 29 in good health.

This clone was seen only a few times. The CDR3 spells CASSAGGGQPQHF. For the CDR3, the DNA is TGTGCCAGCAGCGCAGGGGGCGGTCAGCCCCAGCATTTT. V is TRBV5-6 and J is TRBJ1-5; 8 bases agree with TRBD1. With V trimmed by 4 bases and J by 6 bases, 3 bases remained unmatched. The CDR3 sequence is 13 residues long. CDR1 SGHDT and CDR2 YYEEEE come from the germline V gene. Drawing the rest from reference TRBV5-6 and TRBJ1-5, the complete variable domain is DAGVTQSPTHLIKTRGQQVTLRCSPKSGHDTVSWYQQALGQGPQFIFQYYEEEERQRGNFPDRFSGHQFPNYSSELNVNALLLGDSALYLCASSAGGGQPQHFGDGTRLSIL.

This clone was found a few times. This chain connects TRBV5-6 to TRBJ1-5; no clear D gene. Trimming took 2 bases from V and 7 from J, leaving 7 bases between them. Germline CDR1 and CDR2: SGHDT and YYEEEE. The CDR3 is 12 residues long. This CDR3 reads CASSLEGQPQHF. The CDR3 DNA follows: TGTGCCAGCAGCTTAGAGGGACAGCCCCAGCATTTT.